The entry below gives a single TCR beta chain sequence along with its context. The V gene's germline CDR1 is MGHRA and CDR2 YSYEKL. This CDR3 spans 16 amino acids. V was pared by 3 bases and J by 0 bases, with 12 bases between. This sample is drawn from a study of blood T cell repertoires in COVID-19. This table comes from immunoSEQ multiplex PCR, and its TCRdb copy is limited to in-frame clones, with some not included. The data contain under 400,000 clones, nearly 90% of them singletons. This chain links TRBV4-1 with TRBJ1-5; D is uncertain. The TCR sequence derives from a man between 18 and 29 years old with active or convalescent COVID-19. Sequencing input: peripheral blood. Here the CDR3 DNA reads TGCGCCAGCAGCCACATTCACACAGATAGCAATCAGCCCCAGCATTTT. Protein: CASSHIHTDSNQPQHF.